This record covers a single TCR beta chain. This clone was detected only once. The antigen this receptor binds is unknown. No clone much larger than this one lies a single base away; base qualities are absent. Reading the germline V gene gives CDR1 MNHEY and CDR2 SVGAGI. Including cysteine and phenylalanine, the CDR3 has 14 amino acids. CDR3 DNA is the only sequence kept; it has 42 bases, read in frame from the first base. V is pared back by 4 bases and J by 1 base, with 10 bases lying between the germline termini. The data originate from a study of blood T cell repertoires in COVID-19 (dated by TCRdb to about 2020). Describing the broader study: Samples from collaborators originated in the United States, Italy and Spain and spanned both the acute and convalescent phases of COVID-19. The prospective study material was composed of cDNA or gDNA derived from T cells, B-cell-depleted T cells, or PBMCs. The dataset comprised deeply sampled blood TCRbeta repertoires from subjects exposed to, actively infected with, or recovered from COVID-19. The repertoires were released in a freely available public database intended as a resource for research on the immune response to SARS-CoV-2. The samples were drawn from two sources: the first 160 participants of the ongoing ImmuneRACE study, and some 1,300 subjects contributed by 6 global collaborators. The sample metadata nearly always contained a de-identified subject ID, COVID-19 status, age in years and sex. Where available, HLA class I and class II types were taken from metadata supplied by the sample provider and were not determined by assay-based typing. General study outcomes and caveats: How much clinical and demographic metadata was included differed by source and by participant, and the metadata was provided uncurated.

The immunoSEQ Assay, a bias-controlled multiplex PCR, was used to amplify TCRbeta CDR3 regions from genomic DNA. As for the authors' bioinformatics: Within the assay, amplification of reference gene primers was used to estimate how many nucleated cells each sample contained. Sequence reads were collapsed and filtered to measure the absolute abundance of every unique TCRbeta CDR3 rearrangement. For each sample, productive Simpson clonality was calculated by taking the square root of Simpson's diversity index across productive rearrangements. TCRdb carries this immuneACCESS record with in-frame sequences only. Its versions omit some clonotypes, under half of them owing to an unresolved V gene in the studies checked, with the rest unexplained. The V and J calls and clone size come from that table; D and trimming were worked out from the DNA. Within this sample are a few hundred thousand clones, with 89% of them counted one time only. The top ten clonotypes cover around a tenth of the sample.

Participants in the prospective study were aged roughly 18 to 100 years, lived in 20 to 30 United States geographic areas, and enrolled through a virtual design. In the prospective study, participants were assigned to cohorts based on the clinical history participants reported in a screening survey and a study questionnaire. For ImmuneRACE Cohort 3, a participant was defined as recovered based on two consecutive negative NP/OP PCR tests, clearance by a healthcare professional, or resolution of symptoms. Mobile phlebotomists in the prospective study collected whole blood, serum and a nasopharyngeal or oropharyngeal swab from every participant. Over a roughly 2-month period, participants in the prospective study had the option of providing additional blood draws and questionnaires. Prospective study blood samples were shipped either frozen or at room temperature before DNA extraction.

The sequence came from a woman aged 40 to 55 who had recovered from COVID-19. The rearrangement joined TRBV6-5 to TRBJ1-2; possibly the D gene is TRBD1, per 6 matching bases. What was sequenced was PBMCs or T cells enriched from blood (not recorded which). The CDR3 protein sequence reads: CASSFPQGNYGYTF. The nucleotide sequence is given as TGTGCCAGCAGTTTCCCACAGGGTAACTATGGCTACACCTTC.